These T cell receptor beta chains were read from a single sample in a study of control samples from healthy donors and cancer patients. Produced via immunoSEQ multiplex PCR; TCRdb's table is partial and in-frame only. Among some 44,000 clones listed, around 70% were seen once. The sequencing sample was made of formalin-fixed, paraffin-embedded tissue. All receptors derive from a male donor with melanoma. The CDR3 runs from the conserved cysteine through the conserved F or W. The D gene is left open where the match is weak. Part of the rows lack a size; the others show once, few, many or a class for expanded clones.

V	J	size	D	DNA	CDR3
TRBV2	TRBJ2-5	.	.	TGTGCCAGCAGTGAAAGGGGAAGAGAGACCCAGTACTTC	CASSERGRETQYF
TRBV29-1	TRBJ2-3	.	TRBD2	TGCAGCGTCCTAGCGGGAGCTAGCACAGATACGCAGTATTTT	CSVLAGASTDTQYF
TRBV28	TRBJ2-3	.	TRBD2	TGTGCCAGCAGTTTAGTCCAGGGCGGGGGGCGAGATACGCAGTATTTT	CASSLVQGGGRDTQYF
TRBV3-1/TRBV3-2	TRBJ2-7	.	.	TGTGCCAGCAGCCTCAGAGACGGCGAGCAGTACTTC	CASSLRDGEQYF
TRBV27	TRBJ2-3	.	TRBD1	TGTGCCAGCAGTCTCCGGGACAGGAGCACAGATACGCAGTATTTT	CASSLRDRSTDTQYF
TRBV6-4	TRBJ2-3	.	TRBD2	TGTGCCAGCAGTGACTATCCAACTAGCGGGAGTGCAGATACGCAGTATTTT	CASSDYPTSGSADTQYF
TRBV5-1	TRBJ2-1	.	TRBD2	TGCGCCAGCAGCTTACTAGCGGGAGGAACCTACAATGAGCAGTTCTTC	CASSLLAGGTYNEQFF
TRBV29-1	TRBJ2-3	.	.	TGCAGCGTTGCGAAGGGGTTCACAGATACGCAGTATTTT	CSVAKGFTDTQYF
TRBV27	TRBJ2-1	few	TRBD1	TGTGCCAGCAGTTTATATGACAGGGGGGATCAGTATGAGCAGTTCTTC	CASSLYDRGDQYEQFF
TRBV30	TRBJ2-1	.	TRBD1	TGTGCCTGGACGACCGGGACAGGCGTCGGGGAGCAGTTCTTC	CAWTTGTGVGEQFF
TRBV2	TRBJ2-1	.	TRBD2	TGTGCCAGCAGTGAAGGGCTAGCGGGCTACAATGAGCAGTTCTTC	CASSEGLAGYNEQFF
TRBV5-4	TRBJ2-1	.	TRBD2	TGTGCCAGCAGCTTGGGAACTAGCGGGATTTACAATGAGCAGTTCTTC	CASSLGTSGIYNEQFF
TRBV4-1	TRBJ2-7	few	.	TGCGCCAGCAGCCAAGAGATCCTACCTTCCTACGAGCAGTACTTC	CASSQEILPSYEQYF
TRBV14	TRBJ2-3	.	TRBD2	TGTGCCAGCACCCAAGCGGGAGGGCCTGGGGATACGCAGTATTTT	CASTQAGGPGDTQYF
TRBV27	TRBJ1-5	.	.	TGTGCCAGCAGTTTACACGGCTATAGCAATCAGCCCCAGCATTTT	CASSLHGYSNQPQHF
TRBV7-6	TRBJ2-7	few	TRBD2	TGTGCCAGCAGCTTACGTCCGCTAGCGGACGAGCAGTACTTC	CASSLRPLADEQYF
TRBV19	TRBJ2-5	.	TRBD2	TGTGCCAGTGTCGGGAAGCTAGCGGGAGCAACCCAGTACTTC	CASVGKLAGATQYF
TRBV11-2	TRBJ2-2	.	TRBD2	TGTGCCAGCAGCCCGGGACTAGGTGCGGTATGCTTTTTT	CASSPGLGAVCFF
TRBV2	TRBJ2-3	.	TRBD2	TGTGCCAGCACCATTTCGGGACTAGCGGGAGGGATAGATACGCAGTATTTT	CASTISGLAGGIDTQYF
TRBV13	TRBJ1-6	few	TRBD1	TGTGCCAGCAGCTTCCGACAGGGGATCAATTCACCCCTCCACTTT	CASSFRQGINSPLHF
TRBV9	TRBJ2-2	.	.	TGTGCCAGCACCCGGACCACCGGGGACACCGGGGAGCTGTTTTTT	CASTRTTGDTGELFF
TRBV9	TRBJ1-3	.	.	TGTGCCAGCAGCCCTGGACGGGAACCCACCATATATTTT	CASSPGREPTIYF
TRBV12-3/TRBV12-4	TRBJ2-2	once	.	TGTGCCAGCAGCATAAGCGGGTCCGGGGAGCTGTTTTTT	CASSISGSGELFF
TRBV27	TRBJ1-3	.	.	TGTGCCAGCAGTATAGAAGGGTACGTTGGCTCTGGAAACACCATATATTTT	CASSIEGYVGSGNTIYF
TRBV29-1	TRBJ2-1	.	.	TGCAGCGTAGTCAAGAGCTCCTACAATGAGCAGTTCTTC	CSVVKSSYNEQFF
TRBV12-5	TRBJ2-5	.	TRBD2	TGTGCTAGTGGTTTGGTACCGGGCGGGAGTAGTTACGGGACCCAGTACTTC	CASGLVPGGSSYGTQYF
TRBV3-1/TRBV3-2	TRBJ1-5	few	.	TGTGCCAGCAGCCAACAGGGTGAACAGTCCCAGCATTTT	CASSQQGEQSQHF
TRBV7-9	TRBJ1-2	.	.	TGTGCCAGCAGCTTAGCGGCCTTGTCCTATGGCTACACCTTC	CASSLAALSYGYTF
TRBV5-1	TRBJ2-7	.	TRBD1	TGCGCCAGCAGCTTGGCAGGACAGGGGAGCTCCTACGAGCAGTACTTC	CASSLAGQGSSYEQYF
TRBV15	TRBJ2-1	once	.	TGTGCCACCAGCAGAGAATGGGGGCAGGGGGGCAATGAGCAGTTCTTC	CATSREWGQGGNEQFF
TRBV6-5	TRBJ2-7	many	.	TGTGCCAGCGCGGGAAAGAGGGCCTACGAGCAGTACTTC	CASAGKRAYEQYF
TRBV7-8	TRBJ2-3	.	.	TGTGCCAGCAGCTTAGGGTCAAATACGCAGTATTTT	CASSLGSNTQYF
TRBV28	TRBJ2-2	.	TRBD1	TGTGCCAGTAGCAACAGGGGGCTAGCGCATGCGAACACCGGGGAGTTGTTTTTT	CASSNRGLAHANTGELFF
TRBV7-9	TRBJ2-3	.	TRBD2	TGTGCCAGCAGCGCAAGGGGACTAGCGGGAGTGGATACGCAGTATTTT	CASSARGLAGVDTQYF
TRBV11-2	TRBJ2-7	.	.	TGTGCCAGCGTGGGGGGCTCTAGCTACGAGCAGTACTTC	CASVGGSSYEQYF
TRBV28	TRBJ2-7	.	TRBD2	TGTGCCACGACTAGCGGGAGGACGGGTTCCTACGAGCAGTACTTC	CATTSGRTGSYEQYF
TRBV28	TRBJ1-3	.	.	TGTGCCAGCAGTTTATTGGGTTATAGCTCTGGAAACACCATATATTTT	CASSLLGYSSGNTIYF
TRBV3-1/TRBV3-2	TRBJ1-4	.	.	TGTGCCAGCAGCCAGGGAGGTGGGCGGAATGAAAAACTGTTTTTT	CASSQGGGRNEKLFF
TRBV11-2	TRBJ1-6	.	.	TGTGCCAGCAGCTTAGCCCACTCTAATTCACCCCTCCACTTT	CASSLAHSNSPLHF
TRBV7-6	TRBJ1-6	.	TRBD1	TGTGCCAGCAGCTGGCACAGGGGGATCGTCTGTTATTATAATTCACCCCTCCACTTT	CASSWHRGIVCYYNSPLHF
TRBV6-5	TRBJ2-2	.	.	TGTGCCAGCAGCCCAACTTACACCGGGGAGCTGTTTTTT	CASSPTYTGELFF
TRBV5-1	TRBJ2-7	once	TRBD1	TGCGCCAGCAGCGACCCCCGGGACAGGGCCTACGAGCAGTACTTC	CASSDPRDRAYEQYF
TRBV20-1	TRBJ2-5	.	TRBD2	TGCAGTGCTAGTCGTGCCGGGAGGGAGTACCAAGAGACCCAGTACTTC	CSASRAGREYQETQYF
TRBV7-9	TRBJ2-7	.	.	TGTGCCAGCAGCATAAGCGGGAGACAGGGAGAGCAGTACTTC	CASSISGRQGEQYF
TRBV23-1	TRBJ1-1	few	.	TGCGCCAGCAGTCAATCACTCAGGGCAAACACTGAAGCTTTCTTT	CASSQSLRANTEAFF
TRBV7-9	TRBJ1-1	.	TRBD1	TGTGCCAGCAGCTTTGGGACAGGGGGACAAGCTTTCTTT	CASSFGTGGQAFF
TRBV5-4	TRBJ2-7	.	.	TGTGCCAGCAGCTCGAGAGCGCAGGGTTCCTACGAGCAGTACTTC	CASSSRAQGSYEQYF
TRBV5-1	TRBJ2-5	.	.	TGCGCCAGCAGGGGGGCTAGCTCGATTCTAGAGACCCAGTACTTC	CASRGASSILETQYF